The 14 T cell receptor beta chains below were found in one sample sequenced in a study of T cells in Graves' hyperthyroidism and ophthalmopathy. RNA transcripts were the template for amplifying TCR beta CDR3 regions. HTBI primers were the set used in a first-round RT-PCR of the TCR CDR3. MiXCR was run by TCRdb on the multiplex PCR reads, yielding one entry per CDR3 protein. The sample has about 660,000 distinct CDR3 sequences, less than 45% seen once. Sequenced sample: peripheral blood or thyroid tissue (not recorded which). Every receptor here comes from an adult man with Graves' disease, either hyperthyroidism or ophthalmopathy (not recorded which).

Of note for this clonotype: This may be a read error, as it is one base from a much larger clone. V gene TRBV29-1 combines with J gene TRBJ1-5, with D unresolved. The CDR3 spans 14 residues. V lost 4 bases, J lost 7 bases, and 17 bases lay in between. Germline CDR1 SQVTM, CDR2 ANQGSEA. The CDR3 DNA sequence: TGCAGCGTTGCAGATCTAGGAGGGCGCCAGCCCCAGCATTTT. It yields the protein CSVADLGGRQPQHF. The variable domain in full, with the rest retrieved from reference TRBV29-1 and TRBJ1-5, is SAVISQKPSRDICQRGTSLTIQCQVDSQVTMMFWYRQQPGQSLTLIATANQGSEATYESGFVIDKFPISRPNLTFSTLTVSNMSPEDSSIYLCSVADLGGRQPQHFGDGTRLSIL.

This clonotype turned up a few times. The chain joins TRBV9 to TRBJ2-7; weak D call: TRBD1 (5 bases). Trimming stripped 4 bases from V and 5 bases from J, with 13 bases between. CDR1 and CDR2 (germline): SGDLS, YYNGEE. The CDR3 totals 13 residues. Here the CDR3 reads CASSPPRAHEQYF. For the CDR3, the DNA is TGTGCCAGCAGCCCTCCCAGGGCCCACGAGCAGTACTTC.

The chain couples TRBV6-1 to TRBJ1-2, with a weak D call TRBD1 (5 bases). Trimming removed 8 bases at V and 8 bases at J, with 21 bases between. Looked up from germline, CDR1 is MNHNS and CDR2 is SASEGT. This CDR3 is 14 amino acids long. Here the CDR3 reads CASYQGLIYGGYTF. DNA of the CDR3: TGTGCCAGCTATCAGGGCCTGATATACGGGGGCTACACCTTC.

Worth noting for this clonotype: A read error may explain this, as a much larger clone is one base away. A read error is likely, as this CDR3 ends without the conserved phenylalanine or tryptophan. V gene TRBV7-2 combines with J gene TRBJ2-7; TRBD2 matches at 12 bases. Germline assignment: CDR1 SGHTA and CDR2 FQGNSA. V gave up 8 bases and J gave up 3 bases; unmatched junction bases: 5. This CDR3 has 14 amino acids. The CDR3 DNA sequence: TGTGCCAGCGGCCCTAGCGGGAGGGTCTACGAGCAGTACCTC. Amino acid sequence: CASGPSGRVYEQYL.

This clonotype has a handful of counts. The chain is built from TRBV20-1 and TRBJ1-4; D not resolved. Deletions cut 3 bases from V and 7 bases from J, with 12 bases between. Germline V lookup: CDR1 DFQATT, CDR2 SNEGSKA (reference sequence). CDR3 length: 13 amino acids. DNA for the CDR3: TGCAGTGCTAGCGGAAATTCGGCTGAAAAACTGTTTTTT. Translation: CSASGNSAEKLFF.

The genes are TRBV7-8 and TRBJ1-1, with TRBD1 identical over 9 bases. The germline V gene encodes CDR1 SGHVS and CDR2 FQNEAQ. This CDR3 spans 14 amino acids. Trimming removed 5 bases from V and 10 bases from J; junction bases left unmatched: 11. The CDR3 sequence: CASSPYPSTGGAFF. The CDR3 DNA sequence: TGTGCCAGCAGCCCGTATCCTTCGACAGGGGGAGCTTTCTTT.

This clonotype was found a few times. The V and J genes are TRBV7-2 and TRBJ2-5; 9 bases line up with TRBD2. The germline V gene has CDR1 SGHTA and CDR2 FQGNSA. The CDR3 is 15 residues long. V was clipped by 5 bases and J by 1 base; unmatched bases: 5. The CDR3: CASSRAGGRQETQYF. The CDR3 region has the DNA TGTGCCAGCAGCCGAGCGGGAGGACGCCAAGAGACCCAGTACTTC.

This clonotype was picked up a small number of times. The rearrangement joins TRBV12-3 or TRBV12-4 to TRBJ1-2, with D possibly being TRBD1 (6 bases). Deletions cut 2 bases from V and 3 bases from J, with 10 bases between. This CDR3 is 14 amino acids long. CDR3 region: CASSLSSGDYGYTF. The CDR3 DNA reads as TGTGCCAGCAGTTTAAGTTCAGGGGACTATGGCTACACCTTC.

On this clonotype itself: A much larger clone differs from this one at a single base, so this may be a read error. J is TRBJ2-7 and V is TRBV6-1, with a weak D call TRBD1 (5 bases). Germline CDR1 is MNHNS and CDR2 is SASEGT. CDR3 length: 13 amino acids. DNA of the CDR3: TGTGCCAGCAGTGGGGGCAAGTCCTACGAACAGTGCTTC. Translated, it gives CASSGGKSYEQCF.

This clonotype has ten or more counts. The chain employs TRBV2 and TRBJ1-2, with a weak D call TRBD1 (5 bases). Germline-derived CDR1 and CDR2 are SNHLY and FYNNEI. This CDR3 has 14 amino acids. With 8 bases removed from V and 0 bases from J, the gap between germline ends came to 13 bases. This CDR3 is CASGWQGANYGYTF. CDR3 sequence (DNA): TGTGCCAGCGGTTGGCAGGGAGCTAACTATGGCTACACCTTC.

This clonotype appeared a few times. This rearrangement joins TRBV9 to TRBJ1-6, with D possibly being TRBD1 (5 bases). The CDR3 runs to 15 residues. In germline, CDR1 is SGDLS, CDR2 YYNGEE. V was trimmed by 6 bases and J by 6 bases, leaving 16 bases between them. DNA for the CDR3: TGTGCCAGCACAGGGTTAGAGGGGCCTAATTCACCCCTCCACTTT. It encodes CASTGLEGPNSPLHF.

This sequence joins TRBV2 and TRBJ2-2; TRBD1 is a possible D gene (6 bases). Germline lookup yields CDR1 SNHLY and CDR2 FYNNEI. Trimming left V 5 bases short and J 9 bases short, with 13 bases between. This CDR3 is built from 13 residues. CDR3 region: CASSHREHRELFF. The CDR3 DNA follows: TGTGCCAGCAGTCACAGGGAACACCGGGAGCTGTTTTTT.

This clonotype was seen many times. The chain has TRBV2 and TRBJ1-6; the match to TRBD1 covers 7 bases. The length of the CDR3 is 16 residues. CDR1 SNHLY and CDR2 FYNNEI come from the germline V gene. V shed 1 base and J 8 bases; nucleotides not matched to a gene: 8. CDR3 residues: CASSEGGDRSYSPLHF. The CDR3 DNA follows: TGTGCCAGCAGTGAAGGAGGGGACAGAAGCTATTCACCCCTCCACTTT.

Worth noting for this clonotype: This could be a read error, since a much larger clone is one nucleotide away. The rearrangement joins TRBV12-3 or TRBV12-4 to TRBJ2-7, with D unresolved. This CDR3 spans 13 amino acids. CDR3 region: CAISFSGSYGQYF. The DNA of the CDR3 is TGTGCCATCAGTTTCTCAGGCTCCTACGGGCAGTACTTC.